This T cell receptor beta chain is drawn from a study of cytomegalovirus exposure and HLA in healthy donors. Whole-study results and caveats: Accurate HLA-A and HLA-B prediction from TCR beta sequences was reported for most subjects.

It was with 60 Vbeta and 13 Jbeta primers that the PCR ran. Only in-frame clones appear in the TCRdb table, and some are missing; sequencing was by immunoSEQ multiplex PCR. This sample has about 130,000 clones, with just over 70% found just once. As for this clone: Antigen unknown.

The CDR3 covers 14 residues. Germline V CDR1 and CDR2: MNHEY, SVGAGI. Deletions cut 2 bases from V and 8 bases from J, with 13 bases between. The sample consisted of PBMCs. This TCR derives from a woman aged 55-75 years in good health and CMV-seropositive. The V gene is TRBV6-5, the J gene TRBJ2-1, with TRBD1 as a possible D gene (6 bases). CDR3 sequence reads: CASSYDRWIYEQFF. As DNA, the CDR3 is TGTGCCAGCAGTTACGACAGGTGGATCTATGAGCAGTTCTTC.